The 21 T cell receptor beta chains presented below share a single source sample, sequenced in a study of esophageal squamous cell carcinoma under preoperative chemotherapy. TCRdb reprocessed the PCR reads with MiXCR, giving one entry per CDR3 protein. The sample carries fewer than 40,000 distinct CDR3 sequences, 40% to 60% recorded once. Stated time point: before preoperative PTX-NDP chemotherapy. The biological material was taken from a patient given preoperative chemotherapy. The origin of the receptors is a human donor with esophageal squamous cell carcinoma. The donor label of this sample is uncertain.

This clonotype was detected a few times. The chain is built from TRBV7-8 and TRBJ2-5; perhaps TRBD1 as D (6 bases). The CDR3 covers 14 residues. Germline values: CDR1 SGHVS, CDR2 FQNEAQ. V dropped 5 bases and J dropped 4 bases, with 14 bases sitting between them. Here the CDR3 reads CASSPTGAIETQYF. The CDR3, as DNA: TGTGCCAGCAGCCCGACAGGTGCGATAGAGACCCAGTACTTC.

Only one count was recorded for this clonotype. This rearrangement joins TRBV4-3 to TRBJ2-3; TRBD2 aligns across 9 bases. There are 19 residues in the CDR3. V dropped 0 bases and J dropped 1; count of bases not matched to a gene: 11. The germline CDR1 and CDR2 sequences are LGHNA and YSLEER. The CDR3 sequence is CASSQEYGSGRLGTDTQYF. CDR3 nucleotides: TGCGCCAGCAGCCAAGAATATGGTAGCGGGAGACTCGGCACAGATACGCAGTATTTT.

To note about this clonotype: At one end the junction does not follow the germline gene, possibly because of a read error. This sequence joins TRBV7-6 and TRBJ2-4; either TRBD1 or TRBD2 may fit D (5 bases each). The CDR3 has 16 amino acids. Germline values: CDR1 SGHVS, CDR2 FNYEAQ. CDR3 sequence: CASSVSGLWAKDIQYF. CDR3 DNA sequence: TGTGCCAGCAGCGTATCGGGGCTGTGGGCCAAAGACATTCAGTACTTC.

The chain combines TRBV10-2 with TRBJ2-5, with 7 bases lining up with TRBD2. Looked up from germline, CDR1 is WSHSY and CDR2 is SAAADI. V trimming: 4 bases; J trimming: 4 bases; junction bases outside the gene matches: 3. The CDR3 length is 13 residues. For the CDR3, the DNA is TGCGCCAGCAGTGCCGGCGGGAGAGAGACCCAGTACTTC. Its translation: CASSAGGRETQYF.

A note on this clonotype: One junction end disagrees with the germline gene, perhaps due to a read error. The V and J genes are TRBV12-3 or TRBV12-4 and TRBJ2-4; D may correspond to TRBD1 or TRBD2 (5 bases each). The CDR3 runs to 16 residues. The CDR3 sequence: CASRLEGLGAKNTQYF. As DNA, the CDR3 is TGTGCCAGCCGTTTAGAGGGGCTGGGAGCCAAAAATACTCAGTACTTC.

The chain is built from TRBV6-5 and TRBJ2-5; 9 nucleotides agree with TRBD2. The J call could be wrong; TRBJ2-7 is a better fit for the DNA end. Germline V lookup: CDR1 MNHEY, CDR2 SVGAGI. There are 14 residues in the CDR3. CDR3 loop: CASSLAGVTYEQYF. CDR3 DNA sequence: TGTGCCAGCAGTTTAGCGGGAGTAACCTACGAGCAGTACTTC.

Many counts were recorded for this clonotype. The chain combines TRBV5-6 with TRBJ2-5; perhaps D is TRBD1 or TRBD2 (5 bases each). Per germline, CDR1 SGHDT and CDR2 YYEEEE. The ends were cut back, 8 bases at V and 3 bases at J, with 8 bases in the middle. The CDR3 length is 11 residues. The CDR3 spells CARGTKETQYF. The CDR3, as DNA: TGTGCCAGAGGGACCAAAGAGACCCAGTACTTC.

V is TRBV7-6 and J is TRBJ2-1, with 11 nucleotides matching TRBD2. The CDR3 covers 21 residues. V was pared by 0 bases and J by 2 bases, with 15 bases of the junction left unmatched. CDR1 is SGHVS, CDR2 FNYEAQ, per germline. The CDR3 sequence is CASSLANRGLLLAGAYNEQFF. The CDR3 DNA reads as TGTGCCAGCAGCTTAGCGAACAGGGGACTTTTACTAGCGGGGGCCTACAATGAGCAGTTCTTC. Based on the CDR3 plus reference TRBV7-6 and TRBJ2-1, the full variable domain is GAGVSQSPRYKVTKRGQDVALRCDPISGHVSLYWYRQALGQGPEFLTYFNYEAQQDKSGLPNDRFSAERPEGSISTLTIQRTEQRDSAMYRCASSLANRGLLLAGAYNEQFFGPGTRLTVL.

About this clonotype itself: Compared with germline, one end of the junction differs, possibly owing to a read error. The rearrangement links TRBV7-2 to TRBJ2-4, with 7 bases matching TRBD2. CDR1 SGHTA and CDR2 FQGNSA come from the germline V gene. The CDR3 has 14 amino acids. DNA for the CDR3: TGTGCGGGCCGCGGGGGACTTGCCCAAGACATCCAGTACTTC. This sequence encodes CAGRGGLAQDIQYF.

In this sample, this clonotype turned up many times. Being one base from a much bigger clone, this may be a read error. The rearrangement links TRBV11-3 to TRBJ2-5, with 10 bases that match TRBD2. There are 13 residues in the CDR3. With V trimmed by 9 bases and J by 11 bases, 12 bases remained unmatched. Germline V lookup: CDR1 SGHNT, CDR2 YENEEA. The CDR3 reads CASQLAGAYEQYF. CDR3 DNA sequence: TGTGCCAGTCAGCTAGCGGGAGCCTATGAGCAGTACTTC.

The chain joins TRBV7-2 to TRBJ2-2; tentatively, D is TRBD1 or TRBD2 (5 bases each). The J call may be faulty, since TRBJ2-3 better matches the DNA end. Germline CDR1 SGHTA, CDR2 FQGNSA. The CDR3 is 13 amino acids. Written as DNA, the CDR3 is TGTGCCAGCAGCGGTGGGGCGACCGGGGCGCAGTATTTT. Translation gives CASSGGATGAQYF.

In this sample, this clonotype is medium-sized (0.01 to 0.1%). The chain combines TRBV12-3 or TRBV12-4 with TRBJ2-2; D remains ambiguous. Between the trimmed V and J ends, which lost 7 bases and 2 bases, there was a span of 5 bases. The CDR3 has 12 residues. For the CDR3, the DNA is TGTGCCAGCAATGGTAACACCGGGGAGCTGTTTTTT. It codes for CASNGNTGELFF.

V gene TRBV5-4 combines with J gene TRBJ2-7; D uncertain. Per the germline V gene, CDR1 is SGHNT and CDR2 is YYREEE (reference sequence). V was trimmed by 4 bases and J by 1 base, leaving 9 bases between them. The CDR3 length is 13 residues. The CDR3 coding sequence is TGTGCCAGCAGCAGTGACGATTCCTACGAGCAGTACTTC. This encodes CASSSDDSYEQYF. Drawing the rest from reference TRBV5-4 and TRBJ2-7, the complete variable domain is ETGVTQSPTHLIKTRGQQVTLRCSSQSGHNTVSWYQQALGQGPQFIFQYYREEENGRGNFPPRFSGLQFPNYSSELNVNALELDDSALYLCASSSDDSYEQYFGPGTRLTVT.

Concerning this clonotype itself: A read error may account for a junction end that differs from germline. The chain uses TRBV7-3 and TRBJ2-3; D might be TRBD1 or TRBD2, each matching 5 bases. The CDR3 length is 16 residues. Germline values: CDR1 SGHTA, CDR2 FQGTGA. The CDR3 spells CASSASGLSAKDIQYF. CDR3 DNA sequence: TGTGCCAGCAGCGCCTCGGGGCTGTCAGCCAAGGACATTCAGTATTTC.

CDR3 residues: CASSLKSGRADTQYF. The CDR3 DNA is TGCGCCAGCAGCTTAAAAAGCGGGAGAGCAGATACGCAGTATTTT. The chain is built from TRBV5-1 and TRBJ2-3; 8 nucleotides align to TRBD2. Germline CDR1 and CDR2: SGHRS and YFSETQ. CDR3 length equals 15 residues. V shed 2 bases and J 4 bases; nucleotides not matched to a gene: 6.

The table lists this clonotype with many counts. The chain couples TRBV5-5 to TRBJ2-5, with TRBD1 matching over 7 bases. Germline V gene lookup returns CDR1 SGHKS and CDR2 YYEKEE (reference sequence). Losses at the gene ends were 4 bases for V and 5 bases for J; bases not matched to a gene: 14. This CDR3 is built from 16 residues. The CDR3 coding sequence is TGTGCCAGCAGCCCTATTGGGACAGCATATGGGGAGACCCAGTACTTC. Translation gives CASSPIGTAYGETQYF.

Turning to this clonotype: One end of the junction does not line up with germline, which may come from a read error. This chain links TRBV7-8 with TRBJ2-3, with a possible D match to TRBD2 (5 bases). This CDR3 contains 14 residues. The germline V gene encodes CDR1 SGHVS and CDR2 FQNEAQ. Written as DNA, the CDR3 is TGTGCCGGCAGCGGAGGCCGTTACGCAGAGACGCAGTATTTC. As protein: CAGSGGRYAETQYF.

In its sample, this clonotype was seen many times. A much larger clonotype is one base distant, so this may be a read error. J is TRBJ2-5 and V is TRBV11-2; possible D gene TRBD2, 6 bases. Germline V gene sequence: CDR1 SGHAT, CDR2 FQNNGV. The length of the CDR3 is 14 residues. Between the trimmed V and J ends, which lost 1 base and 11 bases, there was a span of 17 bases. CDR3 bases: TGTGCCAGCAGCTTAGGCGGGATCGGCAATGAGCAGTACTTC. This gives the protein CASSLGGIGNEQYF.

There are many counts of this clonotype. A much larger clonotype is one base distant, so this may be a read error. The genes are TRBV6-1 and TRBJ2-1; 9 nucleotides agree with TRBD1. The V gene end was trimmed by 10 bases and the J gene end by 13 bases; junction bases not matched to a gene: 8. CDR1 is MNHNS, CDR2 SASEGT, per germline. This CDR3 comprises 11 residues. CDR3 protein: CATTGGETQFF. DNA of the CDR3: TGTGCCACGACAGGGGGGGAGACCCAGTTCTTC.

The sample holds many counts of this clonotype. J is TRBJ1-1 and V is TRBV7-8; maybe TRBD1 (5 bases). Germline V gene lookup returns CDR1 SGHVS and CDR2 FQNEAQ. V dropped 5 bases and J dropped 5 bases, with 18 bases sitting between them. This CDR3 has 15 residues. CDR3 DNA: TGTGCCAGCAGCCTTACAGGTAGGGAGCGGACTGAAGCTTTCTTT. The encoded protein is CASSLTGRERTEAFF.

This clonotype has a handful of counts. V gene TRBV19 combines with J gene TRBJ1-4; 7 bases fit TRBD1. The J segment lost 6 bases and the V segment lost 7 bases, leaving 8 bases of the junction unmatched. This CDR3 region has 14 residues. The germline V gene encodes CDR1 LNHDA and CDR2 SQIVND (reference sequence). This chain's CDR3 is CASKGTGVDEKLFF. CDR3 nucleotide sequence: TGTGCCAGTAAGGGCACAGGGGTGGATGAAAAACTGTTTTTT.